A selection of T cell receptor beta chains follows, all from one sample in a study of shared clonotypes between healthy human individuals. Libraries were prepared by immunoSEQ multiplex PCR; TCRdb keeps only in-frame clonotypes and omits some of them. The repertoire holds some 1.4 million clones, with roughly 96% as singletons. The source material was naive CD4+ T cells sorted from blood. Every receptor here comes from a man aged 30-40 years in good health. CDR3s include the opening cysteine and the closing phenylalanine or tryptophan. The order of the fields is clone size, D gene, J gene, V gene, CDR3 protein, CDR3 DNA. A D gene is named only where the DNA matches it firmly. The size entry is marked missing in some rows and otherwise reads once, few, many or a size class.

. | . | TRBJ2-1 | TRBV29-1 | CSVEDRKGASSYNEQFF | TGCAGCGTTGAAGATCGGAAGGGCGCTAGCTCCTACAATGAGCAGTTCTTC
. | . | TRBJ2-5 | TRBV7-2 | CASSLDWARVDQYF | TGTGCCAGCAGCTTGGACTGGGCCCGGGTGGACCAGTACTTC
. | . | TRBJ2-1 | TRBV18 | CASSPAGQVSYNEQFF | TGTGCCAGCTCACCCGCCGGGCAGGTATCCTACAATGAGCAGTTCTTC
. | TRBD1 | TRBJ1-1 | TRBV7-9 | CASVQGGGSEAFF | TGTGCCAGCGTACAGGGAGGGGGCTCTGAAGCTTTCTTT
. | . | TRBJ1-5 | TRBV7-6 | CASSSRIGQDSNQPQHF | TGTGCCAGCAGCTCGAGGATCGGACAAGATAGCAATCAGCCCCAGCATTTT
. | . | TRBJ2-3 | TRBV6-1 | CASSGLGRRDTQYF | TGTGCCAGCAGTGGTCTAGGACGCCGCGATACGCAGTATTTT
. | . | TRBJ2-1 | TRBV11-2 | CATREFAYNEQFF | TGTGCCACCCGGGAGTTCGCCTACAATGAGCAGTTCTTC
. | . | TRBJ2-7 | TRBV7-9 | CASSFREQGKHEQYF | TGTGCCAGCAGCTTCAGGGAGCAAGGGAAACACGAGCAGTACTTC
. | TRBD2 | TRBJ2-3 | TRBV7-9 | CASFKLAGGNISTDTQYF | TGTGCCAGCTTTAAGCTAGCGGGAGGAAATATTAGCACAGATACGCAGTATTTT
. | TRBD2 | TRBJ2-3 | TRBV5-4 | CASSLTSDSTDTQYF | TGTGCCAGCAGCTTAACTAGCGATAGCACAGATACGCAGTATTTT
. | . | TRBJ1-5 | TRBV2 | CASSERGGQPQHF | TGTGCCAGCAGTGAAAGAGGGGGTCAGCCCCAGCATTTT
. | . | TRBJ2-5 | TRBV5-4 | CASSLGGQRTQETQYF | TGTGCCAGCAGCTTGGGTGGACAAAGGACACAAGAGACCCAGTACTTC
once | . | TRBJ1-3 | TRBV5-1 | CASSRDTPFSSGNTIYF | TGCGCCAGCAGCCGGGACACCCCATTTAGCTCTGGAAACACCATATATTTT
once | . | TRBJ2-5 | TRBV5-4 | CASSTGGGLGQETQYF | TGTGCCAGCAGCACCGGTGGGGGGTTGGGTCAAGAGACCCAGTACTTC
. | . | TRBJ2-7 | TRBV11-2 | CASRAGGGEQYF | TGTGCCAGCAGGGCAGGGGGGGGCGAGCAGTACTTC
. | TRBD2 | TRBJ2-1 | TRBV28 | CASSSPAGLAGVHNEQFF | TGTGCCAGCAGTTCCCCGGCGGGACTAGCGGGTGTTCACAATGAGCAGTTCTTC
. | . | TRBJ2-2 | TRBV15 | CATRAGNTGELFF | TGTGCCACCAGAGCAGGGAACACCGGGGAGCTGTTTTTT
. | . | TRBJ1-1 | TRBV7-9 | CASSFLSTEAFF | TGTGCCAGCAGCTTCCTCAGCACTGAAGCTTTCTTT
. | TRBD2 | TRBJ2-7 | TRBV7-6 | CASSWGLAASSYEQYF | TGTGCCAGCAGCTGGGGACTAGCGGCAAGCTCCTACGAGCAGTACTTC
once | . | TRBJ2-3 | TRBV27 | CASSFSVVDTQYF | TGTGCCAGCAGTTTTTCGGTTGTGGATACGCAGTATTTT
once | TRBD2 | TRBJ2-1 | TRBV18 | CASSPPQAGFSYNEQFF | TGTGCCAGCTCACCGCCACAAGCGGGATTCTCCTACAATGAGCAGTTCTTC
. | TRBD1 | TRBJ2-7 | TRBV6-4 | CASSDQGQGAKQYF | TGTGCCAGCAGTGATCAGGGACAGGGGGCAAAGCAGTACTTC
. | TRBD1 | TRBJ2-5 | TRBV19 | CASSSGTGRETQYF | TGTGCCAGCTCCTCCGGGACAGGGAGGGAGACCCAGTACTTC
. | . | TRBJ2-1 | TRBV2 | CASSGLGSYNEQFF | TGTGCCAGCAGTGGTCTAGGCTCCTACAATGAGCAGTTCTTC
. | . | TRBJ1-2 | TRBV5-6 | CASSLGRTDTF | TGTGCCAGCAGCTTGGGGAGGACGGACACCTTC
. | TRBD2 | TRBJ2-1 | TRBV7-9 | CASSGTVREGLYNEQFF | TGTGCCAGCAGTGGAACTGTTCGGGAGGGCCTTTACAATGAGCAGTTCTTC
. | TRBD2 | TRBJ2-7 | TRBV7-2 | CASSSRTSGRIYEQYF | TGTGCCAGCAGCTCCCGGACTAGCGGGAGGATCTACGAGCAGTACTTC
. | . | TRBJ1-3 | TRBV11-2 | CASSLRADRSGNTIYF | TGTGCCAGCAGCTTAAGGGCAGATCGCTCTGGAAACACCATATATTTT
. | . | TRBJ2-5 | TRBV5-1 | CASSSDDETQYF | TGCGCCAGCAGCTCGGACGACGAGACCCAGTACTTC
. | . | TRBJ2-5 | TRBV30 | CAWSGGQGRGETQYF | TGTGCCTGGAGTGGAGGACAAGGGCGAGGTGAGACCCAGTACTTC
once | . | TRBJ2-2 | TRBV6-1 | CASSEWVGTGELFF | TGTGCCAGCAGTGAATGGGTAGGCACCGGGGAGCTGTTTTTT
. | TRBD1 | TRBJ2-6 | TRBV28 | CAIQTGGANVLTF | TGTGCCATACAGACAGGGGGGGCCAACGTCCTGACTTTC
once | TRBD1 | TRBJ2-7 | TRBV29-1 | CSVGGTGFIYEQYF | TGCAGCGTTGGGGGGACAGGCTTCATCTACGAGCAGTACTTC
. | TRBD2 | TRBJ2-7 | TRBV28 | CASSLRQGLAGESEQYF | TGTGCCAGCAGTTTAAGACAGGGACTAGCGGGAGAAAGCGAGCAGTACTTC
once | . | TRBJ2-3 | TRBV25-1 | CASNYGTSGRDTQYF | TGTGCCAGCAACTACGGGACTTCGGGGCGGGATACGCAGTATTTT
. | . | TRBJ1-1 | TRBV30 | CAWVTRVLNTEAFF | TGTGCCTGGGTCACCCGGGTACTGAACACTGAAGCTTTCTTT
. | . | TRBJ2-1 | TRBV28 | CASSSHNEQFF | TGTGCCAGCAGTTCCCACAATGAGCAGTTCTTC
. | . | TRBJ2-7 | TRBV4-3 | CASSQDPQGSSYEQYF | TGCGCCAGCAGCCAAGATCCACAGGGAAGCTCCTACGAGCAGTACTTC
. | . | TRBJ2-3 | TRBV5-1 | CASSAQGSWGADTQYF | TGCGCCAGCAGCGCGCAAGGGAGTTGGGGGGCAGATACGCAGTATTTT
. | . | TRBJ2-1 | TRBV15 | CATSRGGSSYNEQFF | TGTGCCACCAGCAGAGGAGGGTCTTCCTACAATGAGCAGTTCTTC